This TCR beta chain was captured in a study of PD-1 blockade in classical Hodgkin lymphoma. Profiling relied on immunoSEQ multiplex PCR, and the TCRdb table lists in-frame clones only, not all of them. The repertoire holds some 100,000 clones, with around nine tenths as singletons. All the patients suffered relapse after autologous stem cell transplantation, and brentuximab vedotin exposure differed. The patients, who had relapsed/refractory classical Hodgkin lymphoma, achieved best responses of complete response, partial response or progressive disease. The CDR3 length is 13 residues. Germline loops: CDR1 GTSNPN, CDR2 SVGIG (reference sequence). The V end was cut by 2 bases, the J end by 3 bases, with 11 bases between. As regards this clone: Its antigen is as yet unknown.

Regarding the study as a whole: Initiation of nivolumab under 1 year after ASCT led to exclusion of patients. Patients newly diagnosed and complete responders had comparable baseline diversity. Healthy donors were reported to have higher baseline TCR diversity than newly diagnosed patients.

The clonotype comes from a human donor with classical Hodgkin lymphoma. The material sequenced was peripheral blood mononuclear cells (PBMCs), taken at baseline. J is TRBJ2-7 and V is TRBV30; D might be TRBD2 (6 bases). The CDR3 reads CAWSWAGYYEQYF. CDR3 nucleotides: TGTGCCTGGAGTTGGGCGGGGTACTACGAGCAGTACTTC. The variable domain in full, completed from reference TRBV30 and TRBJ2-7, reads SQTIHQWPATLVQPVGSPLSLECTVEGTSNPNLYWYRQAAGRGLQLLFYSVGIGQISSEVPQNLSASRPQDRQFILSSKKLLLSDSGFYLCAWSWAGYYEQYFGPGTRLTVT.